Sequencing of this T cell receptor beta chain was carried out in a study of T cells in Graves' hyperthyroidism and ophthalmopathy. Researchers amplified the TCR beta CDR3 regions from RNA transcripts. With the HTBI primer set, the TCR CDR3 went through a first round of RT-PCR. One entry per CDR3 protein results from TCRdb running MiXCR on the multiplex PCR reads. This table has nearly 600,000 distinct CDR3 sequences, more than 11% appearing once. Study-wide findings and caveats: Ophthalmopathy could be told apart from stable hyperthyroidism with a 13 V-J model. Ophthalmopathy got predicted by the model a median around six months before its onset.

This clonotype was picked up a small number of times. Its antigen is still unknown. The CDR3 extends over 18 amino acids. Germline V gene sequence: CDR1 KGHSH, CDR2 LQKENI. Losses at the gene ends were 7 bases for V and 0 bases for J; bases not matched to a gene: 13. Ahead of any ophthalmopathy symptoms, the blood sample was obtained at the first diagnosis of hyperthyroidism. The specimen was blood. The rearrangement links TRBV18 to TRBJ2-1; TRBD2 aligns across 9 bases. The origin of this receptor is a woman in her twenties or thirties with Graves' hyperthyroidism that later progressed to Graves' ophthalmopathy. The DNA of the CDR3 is TGTGCCAGCTTTCACAGGGCCGAAGCGGGAGGCTCCTACAATGAGCAGTTCTTC. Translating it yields CASFHRAEAGGSYNEQFF.